The clone carrying this T cell receptor (beta chain) was detected only a few times. Its antigen is undetermined. The V and J ends lost 9 bases and 4 bases, in that order; junction bases with no gene match: 10. This CDR3 comprises 16 residues. Sequencing used immunoSEQ multiplex PCR; TCRdb keeps in-frame clones, though not all of them. The sample carries 150,000 to 200,000 clones, around nine tenths recorded once. This entry belongs to a study of cytomegalovirus exposure and HLA in healthy donors. Across the study: The 120 or so validation repertoires, a later analysis reported, used the same platform as the approximately 670 first-cohort repertoires. Overall study findings and caveats: For cytomegalovirus status, the classifier reportedly gave diagnoses with high specificity and sensitivity.

Material: PBMCs. The source is a man aged 18 to 35 in good health and CMV-seropositive. The gene calls are TRBV6-7 and TRBJ2-3, with 13 positions matching TRBD2. TRBV6-7 is designated an ORF whose function remains uncertain. The CDR3 sequence: CASSVWTSGSADTQYF. CDR3 DNA sequence: TGTGCCAGTTCGGTTTGGACTAGCGGGAGCGCAGATACGCAGTATTTT.